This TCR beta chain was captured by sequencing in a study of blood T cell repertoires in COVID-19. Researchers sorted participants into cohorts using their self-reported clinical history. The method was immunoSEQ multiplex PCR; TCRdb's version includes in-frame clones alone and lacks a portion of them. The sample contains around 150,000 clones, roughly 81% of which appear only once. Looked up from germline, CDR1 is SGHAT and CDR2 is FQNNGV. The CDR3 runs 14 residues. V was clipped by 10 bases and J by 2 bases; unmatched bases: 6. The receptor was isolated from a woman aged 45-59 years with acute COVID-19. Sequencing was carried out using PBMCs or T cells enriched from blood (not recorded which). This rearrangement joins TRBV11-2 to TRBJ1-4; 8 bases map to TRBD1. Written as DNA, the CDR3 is TGTGCCACACGGACAGGGCCTACTAATGAAAAACTGTTTTTT. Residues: CATRTGPTNEKLFF.